A selection of T cell receptor beta chains follows, all from one sample in a study of blood T cell repertoires in COVID-19. The repertoire was sequenced with immunoSEQ multiplex PCR; TCRdb's copy has only in-frame clones and lacks some. The sample has about 170,000 clones; more than 65% are singletons. Sample: peripheral blood. The receptors come from an older man with active or convalescent COVID-19. Both conserved end residues are part of each CDR3. D genes are given only for firm matches. Rows give clone size only sometimes, using once, few, many, or a class for an expanded clone.

CDR3aa,CDR3nt,d_gene,j_gene,v_gene,abundance
CASSHTGFGYTF,TGTGCCAGCAGCCATACAGGGTTTGGCTACACCTTC,-,TRBJ1-2,TRBV7-8,-
CASSLGSPGEQYF,TGTGCCAGCAGCTTGGGATCTCCAGGCGAGCAGTACTTC,-,TRBJ2-7,TRBV5-4,once
CASSLAPATGDGYTF,TGTGCCAGCAGCTTAGCCCCCGCGACAGGGGATGGCTACACCTTC,TRBD1,TRBJ1-2,TRBV7-2,-
CASSSFLDRGKFF,TGTGCCAGCAGTTCCTTTTTGGACAGGGGGAAGTTCTTC,TRBD1,TRBJ2-1,TRBV6-2/TRBV6-3,once
CAFSRRVNTEAFF,TGTGCCTTTTCTAGACGGGTGAACACTGAAGCTTTCTTT,-,TRBJ1-1,TRBV30,-
CASSKAVRNQPQHF,TGTGCCAGCAGCAAAGCGGTGAGAAATCAGCCCCAGCATTTT,-,TRBJ1-5,TRBV21-1,-
CASSMTGSGETQYF,TGTGCCAGTAGTATGACAGGGTCGGGGGAGACCCAGTACTTC,TRBD1,TRBJ2-5,TRBV19,-
CASTKEGTEAFF,TGTGCCAGCACCAAGGAGGGCACTGAAGCTTTCTTT,-,TRBJ1-1,TRBV6-6,-
CASSLRTSGAGTDTQYF,TGTGCCAGCAGCCTTAGGACTAGCGGGGCGGGCACAGATACGCAGTATTTT,TRBD2,TRBJ2-3,TRBV5-5,-
CASSVVGGGSTDTQYF,TGTGCCAGCAGCGTAGTAGGAGGAGGTAGCACAGATACGCAGTATTTT,-,TRBJ2-3,TRBV9,-
CASSVAGTGVYNEQFF,TGTGCCAGTAGTGTCGCCGGGACAGGGGTTTACAATGAGCAGTTCTTC,TRBD1,TRBJ2-1,TRBV19,-
CASTGGNSGANVLTF,TGTGCCAGCACAGGGGGCAACTCTGGGGCCAACGTCCTGACTTTC,TRBD1,TRBJ2-6,TRBV11-2,-
CASSLDPYNEQFF,TGTGCCAGCAGCTTAGACCCTTACAATGAGCAGTTCTTC,-,TRBJ2-1,TRBV11-3,-
CAWRGQGRSYEQYF,TGTGCCTGGAGGGGACAGGGGAGGTCCTACGAGCAGTACTTC,TRBD1,TRBJ2-7,TRBV30,-
CASSPPDRPVDTGELFF,TGTGCCAGCTCACCACCGGACAGGCCCGTGGACACCGGGGAGCTGTTTTTT,TRBD1,TRBJ2-2,TRBV18,-
CASSPGTGGVRYSNQPQHF,TGTGCCAGCAGCCCCGGGACAGGGGGCGTCCGCTATAGCAATCAGCCCCAGCATTTT,TRBD1,TRBJ1-5,TRBV27,-
CASSELASGVRDTQYF,TGTGCCAGCAGTGAACTAGCGTCCGGGGTTAGAGATACGCAGTATTTT,-,TRBJ2-3,TRBV6-1,-
CASSLGTSGRADTQYF,TGTGCCAGCAGCCTTGGGACTAGCGGACGCGCAGATACGCAGTATTTT,TRBD2,TRBJ2-3,TRBV7-2,-
CASSFAGRTGANEKLFF,TGTGCCAGCAGTTTTGCGGGGAGGACAGGGGCTAATGAAAAACTGTTTTTT,TRBD1,TRBJ1-4,TRBV28,-
CASSGSRARNTEAFF,TGTGCCAGCAGTGGGTCTCGAGCGAGGAACACTGAAGCTTTCTTT,-,TRBJ1-1,TRBV25-1,-
CAWGQANTIYF,TGTGCCTGGGGACAGGCAAACACCATATATTTT,TRBD1,TRBJ1-3,TRBV30,-
CASSWRSGRTTDTQYF,TGCGCCAGCAGCTGGAGGAGCGGGAGGACCACAGATACGCAGTATTTT,TRBD2,TRBJ2-3,TRBV5-1,-
CATSGTRATGELFF,TGTGCCACCTCCGGGACTAGAGCGACCGGGGAGCTGTTTTTT,TRBD2,TRBJ2-2,TRBV6-5,-
CASSFVGLDTGELFF,TGCGCCAGCAGCTTCGTGGGGCTAGACACCGGGGAGCTGTTTTTT,-,TRBJ2-2,TRBV5-1,-
CASFPRGTQSSEAFF,TGTGCCAGCTTCCCCCGCGGAACCCAAAGTTCTGAAGCTTTCTTT,-,TRBJ1-1,TRBV6-5,-
CASSPTGQGWDSPLHF,TGCGCCAGCAGCCCAACGGGACAGGGATGGGATTCACCCCTCCACTTT,TRBD1,TRBJ1-6,TRBV5-1,-
CASSLLGGTEAFF,TGTGCCAGCAGTTTATTAGGGGGCACTGAAGCTTTCTTT,-,TRBJ1-1,TRBV27,-
CASSQDRGNSPLHF,TGTGCCAGCAGCCAAGACAGGGGCAATTCACCCCTCCACTTT,TRBD1,TRBJ1-6,TRBV7-8,few
CASSPWASGLYNEQFF,TGTGCCAGCAGCCCCTGGGCTAGCGGGTTATACAATGAGCAGTTCTTC,TRBD2,TRBJ2-1,TRBV7-3,-
CASSLVQGSNQPQHF,TGTGCCAGCAGTTTAGTGCAGGGTAGCAATCAGCCCCAGCATTTT,-,TRBJ1-5,TRBV28,few
CASTYGTRGQETQYF,TGTGCCAGCACCTACGGTACGCGGGGTCAAGAGACCCAGTACTTC,-,TRBJ2-5,TRBV7-2,-
CASMLQVSGNTIYF,TGTGCCAGCATGCTACAGGTCTCGGGAAACACCATATATTTT,-,TRBJ1-3,TRBV27,-
CASSYSGRNTEAFF,TGTGCCAGCAGTTACTCGGGCCGGAACACTGAAGCTTTCTTT,-,TRBJ1-1,TRBV6-2/TRBV6-3,-
CATSPRRAINEQFF,TGTGCCACCAGCCCGAGGAGGGCGATCAATGAGCAGTTCTTC,-,TRBJ2-1,TRBV15,-
CASKKGLAANTGELFF,TGTGCCAGCAAAAAAGGCCTGGCGGCGAACACCGGGGAGCTGTTTTTT,-,TRBJ2-2,TRBV28,-
CASSPGHANTEAFF,TGCGCCAGCAGCCCGGGACACGCGAACACTGAAGCTTTCTTT,-,TRBJ1-1,TRBV5-1,-
CASSFGTGGNTGELFF,TGTGCCAGCAGCTTTGGGACAGGGGGCAACACCGGGGAGCTGTTTTTT,TRBD1,TRBJ2-2,TRBV7-9,-
CASSRLDQTGGGYTF,TGCGCCAGCAGCCGTCTCGATCAGACAGGGGGCGGCTACACCTTC,TRBD1,TRBJ1-2,TRBV4-3,-
CASSPTGERTDTQYF,TGTGCCAGCAGCCCTACCGGGGAACGCACAGATACGCAGTATTTT,-,TRBJ2-3,TRBV5-5,-
CASSFLTGPQHF,TGTGCCAGCAGTTTTCTGACAGGGCCCCAGCATTTT,-,TRBJ1-5,TRBV28,-
CASSLGRGSNQPQHF,TGCGCCAGCAGCCTCGGGAGGGGTAGCAATCAGCCCCAGCATTTT,-,TRBJ1-5,TRBV4-3,few
CASSIGVSSYNEQFF,TGTGCCAGTAGTATCGGGGTTAGCTCCTACAATGAGCAGTTCTTC,-,TRBJ2-1,TRBV19,-
CASSDPPGSGANVLTF,TGTGCCAGCAGTGACCCCCCGGGGTCTGGGGCCAACGTCCTGACTTTC,-,TRBJ2-6,TRBV2,-
CASSLDWGGVTRTSPYF,TGTGCCAGCAGCTTAGACTGGGGGGGAGTGACAAGGACGAGCCCGTACTTC,TRBD2,TRBJ2-7,TRBV11-2,-
CASSSNSGGYNEQFF,TGTGCCAGTAGTAGCAACTCAGGGGGGTACAATGAGCAGTTCTTC,-,TRBJ2-1,TRBV19,-